These T cell receptor beta chains were read from a single sample in a study of T-cell memory formation after mild COVID-19. Using its own MiXCR run on the 5' RACE reads, TCRdb lists one record per CDR3 protein. The table has fewer than 450,000 distinct CDR3 sequences, roughly 21% seen once; the top ten hold under 15%. What was sequenced was PBMCs or a T cell subset sorted from them (not recorded which). Receptors were obtained from an adult woman who had mild COVID-19 (a few samples of this study predate the infection). Cell type and time point are not known. Both conserved end residues are part of each CDR3. Clone size, where shown, is once, few, many, or a class for clones that have expanded.

clone_size v_call cdr3_aa
. TRBV5-1 CASSSGPELNYGYTF
. TRBV29-1 CSVQDSTGELFF
. TRBV12-3/TRBV12-4 CASSRTSGGPYNEQFF
few TRBV12-3/TRBV12-4 CASSRTPNEQFF
. TRBV24-1 CATSSISPLHF
. TRBV9 CASSFGSRDGYTF
few TRBV6-2/TRBV6-3 CASRQAGGQNEQYF
. TRBV2 CASKEQGDYGYTF
many TRBV11-1 CASSLALGRAYEQYF
. TRBV5-1 CASSSLPSGGVNEQFF
. TRBV5-1 CASSLDPQETQYF
many TRBV11-3 CASSLGLSGNTIYF
few TRBV7-2 CASSLGQTISYNEQFF
. TRBV20-1 CSAKRAYEQFF
. TRBV7-9 CASSLGTQPYEQYF
. TRBV12-3/TRBV12-4 CASSALASSRNTQYF
few TRBV5-1 CASSQGTSTYEQYF
. TRBV29-1 CSVAETSIAQYF
few TRBV27 CASRTGLYGYTF
. TRBV4-2 CASSQDPGRGETQYF
. TRBV3-1 CASTTGTGFNGYTF
. TRBV20-1 CSAREIFRDRDLRQYF
. TRBV5-1 CASRVLTGGFHEQYF
. TRBV5-5 CASSIENRDSPNYGYTF
. TRBV7-6 CASGNPLRSRTEQYF
. TRBV2 CASSRTGGDSIAKNIQYF
few TRBV29-1 CSVETGTPYGYTF
. TRBV5-5 CASSRPGTSEEQFF
few TRBV9 CASSTRTEYGYTF
few TRBV19 CASSMDPGQYYEQYF